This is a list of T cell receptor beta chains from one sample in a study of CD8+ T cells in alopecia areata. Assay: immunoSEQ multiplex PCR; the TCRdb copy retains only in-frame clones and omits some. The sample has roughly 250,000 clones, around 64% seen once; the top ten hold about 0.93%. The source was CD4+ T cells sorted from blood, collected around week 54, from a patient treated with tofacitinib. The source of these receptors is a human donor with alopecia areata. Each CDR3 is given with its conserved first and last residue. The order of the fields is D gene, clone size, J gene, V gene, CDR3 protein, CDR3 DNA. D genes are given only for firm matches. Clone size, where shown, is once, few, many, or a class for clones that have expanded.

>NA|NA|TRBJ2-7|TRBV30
CAWSERQGGEQYF
TGTGCCTGGAGTGAAAGACAGGGAGGGGAGCAGTACTTC
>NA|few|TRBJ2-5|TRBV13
CASSLRWETQYF
TGTGCCAGCAGCTTAAGGTGGGAGACCCAGTACTTC
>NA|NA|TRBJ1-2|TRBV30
CAWSSGPNYGYTF
TGTGCCTGGAGCTCAGGGCCTAACTATGGCTACACCTTC
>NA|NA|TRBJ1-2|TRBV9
CASSLPSLSMGYTF
TGTGCCAGCAGCCTTCCGAGCCTATCCATGGGCTACACCTTC
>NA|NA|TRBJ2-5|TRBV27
CASSAGTVVETQYF
TGTGCCAGCAGTGCGGGGACCGTTGTTGAGACCCAGTACTTC
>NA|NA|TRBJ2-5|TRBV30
CAWSARTERETQYF
TGTGCCTGGAGTGCCCGGACAGAGAGGGAGACCCAGTACTTC
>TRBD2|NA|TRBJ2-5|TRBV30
CAWSVPGGRETQYF
TGTGCCTGGAGTGTACCGGGAGGGAGAGAGACCCAGTACTTC
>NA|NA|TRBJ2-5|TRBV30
CAWSNLGTQYF
TGTGCCTGGAGTAACTTAGGGACCCAGTACTTC
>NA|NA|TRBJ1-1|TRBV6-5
CASSHRALNTEAFF
TGTGCCAGCAGTCACCGGGCCTTGAACACTGAAGCTTTCTTT
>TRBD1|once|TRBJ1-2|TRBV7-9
CASSWDSDYGYTF
TGTGCCAGCAGCTGGGACAGCGACTATGGCTACACCTTC
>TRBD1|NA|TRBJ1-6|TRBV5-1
CASSLGGQGNSPLHF
TGCGCCAGCAGCTTGGGAGGACAGGGAAATTCACCCCTCCACTTT
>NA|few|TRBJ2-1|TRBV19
CASSLQGGEQFF
TGTGCCAGTAGTCTCCAAGGTGGTGAGCAGTTCTTC
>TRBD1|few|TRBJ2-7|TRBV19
CASSSRTGRSYEQYF
TGTGCCAGTAGTAGTCGGACAGGGAGATCCTACGAGCAGTACTTC
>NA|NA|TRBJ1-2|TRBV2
CASIPGPINYGYTF
TGTGCCAGCATTCCGGGCCCTATTAACTATGGCTACACCTTC
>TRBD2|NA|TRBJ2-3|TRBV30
CAWSVKAGGTDTQYF
TGTGCCTGGAGTGTTAAAGCGGGGGGCACAGATACGCAGTATTTT
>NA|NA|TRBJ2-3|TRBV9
CASSVGGKDTQYF
TGTGCCAGCAGCGTAGGTGGGAAAGATACGCAGTATTTT
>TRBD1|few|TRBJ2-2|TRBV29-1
CSVADRGSSGELFF
TGCAGCGTTGCAGACAGGGGTTCATCCGGGGAGCTGTTTTTT
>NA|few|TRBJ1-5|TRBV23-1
CASTQGSNQPQHF
TGCGCCAGCACCCAGGGAAGCAATCAGCCCCAGCATTTT
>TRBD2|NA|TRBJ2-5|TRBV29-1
CSFSTSGFQETQYF
TGCAGCTTCTCGACTAGCGGGTTCCAAGAGACCCAGTACTTC
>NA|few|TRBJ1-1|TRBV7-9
CASSFRRGGISDTEAFF
TGTGCCAGCAGCTTTCGAAGGGGTGGGATTTCGGACACTGAAGCTTTCTTT
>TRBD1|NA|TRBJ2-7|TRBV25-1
CASSGDSHEQYF
TGTGCCAGCAGTGGGGACAGCCACGAGCAGTACTTC
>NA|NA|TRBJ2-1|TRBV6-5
CASSYFGSYNEQFF
TGTGCCAGCAGTTACTTCGGATCCTACAATGAGCAGTTCTTC
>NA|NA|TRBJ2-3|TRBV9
CASSVGGGTGHTDTQYF
TGTGCCAGCAGCGTAGGGGGCGGGACCGGCCATACAGATACGCAGTATTTT
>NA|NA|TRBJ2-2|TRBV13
CASSLVRGQGDTGELFF
TGTGCCAGCAGCTTAGTCAGAGGGCAGGGAGACACCGGGGAGCTGTTTTTT
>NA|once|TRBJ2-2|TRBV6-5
CASGTGELFF
TGTGCCAGCGGGACCGGGGAGCTGTTTTTT
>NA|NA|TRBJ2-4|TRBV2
CASTTEGPQQYF
TGCGCCAGCACCACTGAAGGGCCCCAACAGTACTTC
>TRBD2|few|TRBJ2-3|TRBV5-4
CASSLASGETDTQYF
TGTGCCAGCAGCTTGGCTAGCGGGGAGACAGATACGCAGTATTTT
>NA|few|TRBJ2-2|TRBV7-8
CASSVNTGELFF
TGTGCCAGCTCGGTGAACACCGGGGAGCTGTTTTTT
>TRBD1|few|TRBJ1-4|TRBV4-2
CASSQLGDSREKLFF
TGTGCCAGCAGCCAATTAGGGGACAGCCGTGAAAAACTGTTTTTT
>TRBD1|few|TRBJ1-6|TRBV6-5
CASSYWGDRGDSPLHF
TGTGCCAGCAGTTACTGGGGTGACAGGGGGGATTCACCCCTCCACTTT
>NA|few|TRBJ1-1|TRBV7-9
CASSLGLVAAEAFF
TGTGCCAGCAGCTTAGGTCTGGTTGCGGCTGAAGCTTTCTTT
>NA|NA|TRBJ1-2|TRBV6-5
CASSLDSNYGYTF
TGTGCCAGCAGCCTGGACAGTAACTATGGCTACACCTTC
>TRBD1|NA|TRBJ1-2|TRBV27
CASSLLAGQGAGYTF
TGTGCCAGCAGTTTATTAGCGGGACAGGGAGCCGGCTACACCTTC
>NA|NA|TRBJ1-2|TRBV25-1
CASSDHTLRGVYTF
TGTGCCAGCAGTGACCACACCCTGCGCGGCGTCTACACCTTC
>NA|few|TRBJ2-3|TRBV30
CAWTPDTGAADTQYF
TGTGCCTGGACCCCCGACACGGGGGCCGCAGATACGCAGTATTTT
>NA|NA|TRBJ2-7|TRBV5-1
CASSLSGKKQYEQYF
TGCGCCAGCAGCTTGTCTGGGAAGAAGCAGTACGAGCAGTACTTC
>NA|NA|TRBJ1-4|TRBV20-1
CSAGSGEKLFF
TGCAGTGCGGGGAGCGGTGAAAAACTGTTTTTT
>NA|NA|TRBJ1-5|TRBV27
CASGGVGGLSSNQPQHF
TGTGCCAGCGGGGGAGTCGGGGGACTCTCTAGCAATCAGCCCCAGCATTTT
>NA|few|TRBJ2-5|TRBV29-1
CSLSRGGETQYF
TGCAGCCTTTCACGTGGAGGAGAGACCCAGTACTTC
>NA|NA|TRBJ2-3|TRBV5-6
CASSLDPNTQYF
TGTGCCAGCAGCTTGGATCCGAATACGCAGTATTTT
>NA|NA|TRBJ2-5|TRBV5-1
CASSLKGTETQYF
TGCGCCAGCAGCTTAAAGGGAACGGAGACCCAGTACTTC
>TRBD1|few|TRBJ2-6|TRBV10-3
CAIRSDRGGSGANVLTF
TGTGCCATCAGATCAGACAGGGGGGGATCTGGGGCCAACGTCCTGACTTTC